The 29 T cell receptor beta chains below were found in one sample sequenced in a study of post-analysis software for immune sequencing data. Study conclusions and caveats: About five TRBV segments appeared more often in patients than in controls, and TRBV5-6, TRBV5-1 and TRBV20-1 were among these.

These receptors have no known antigen. Unique molecular identifiers tagged the TCR beta cDNA libraries. MiXCR, run by TCRdb on the PCR reads, gives a single entry per CDR3 protein. The repertoire holds about 770,000 distinct CDR3 sequences, with approximately 44% as singletons. Specimen: blood. The receptors stem from a girl under 18 with multiple sclerosis.

This sequence joins TRBV25-1 and TRBJ2-3; D may match TRBD1 or TRBD2 (5 bases each). V lost 6 bases, J lost 0 bases, and 19 bases lay in between. The germline V gene encodes CDR1 MGHDK and CDR2 SYGVNS. The CDR3 contains 17 residues. DNA of the CDR3: TGTGCCAGCAGCTACCCCGGCCGGGGCGGAAGCACAGATACGCAGTATTTT. Translated: CASSYPGRGGSTDTQYF.

The chain carries TRBV10-3 and TRBJ2-1; perhaps TRBD1 as D (7 bases). V was shortened by 5 bases and J by 7 bases, with 15 bases between the two germline ends. The germline V gene has CDR1 ENHRY and CDR2 SYGVKD. The CDR3 has 14 amino acids. The CDR3 DNA reads TGTGCCATCAGTCGCAGGGGGGAGGAGAATGAGCAGTTCTTC. Residues: CAISRRGEENEQFF.

The CDR3 sequence: CASSSTGTEFFKFF. CDR3 nucleotides: TGTGCCAGCAGCTCAACCGGGACCGAATTCTTCAAGTTCTTC. The genes are TRBV7-9 and TRBJ2-1; D may correspond to TRBD1 or TRBD2 (5 bases each). This CDR3 comprises 14 residues. V gave up 4 bases and J gave up 14 bases, with 21 bases separating them. CDR1 SEHNR and CDR2 FQNEAQ come from the germline V gene (reference sequence).

V and J are TRBV6-2 or TRBV6-3 and TRBJ2-1; 13 bases line up with TRBD2. CDR3 length: 16 amino acids. With V trimmed by 8 bases and J by 0 bases, 4 bases remained unmatched. Germline CDR1 MNHEY, CDR2 SVGEGT. The CDR3 sequence is CASELAGGGSYNEQFF. The CDR3 nucleotides are TGTGCCAGCGAACTAGCGGGAGGGGGCTCCTACAATGAGCAGTTCTTC.

The rearrangement uses TRBV7-3 and TRBJ2-3; the match to TRBD2 covers 9 bases. Germline CDR1 reads SGHTA; CDR2 reads FQGTGA. There are 14 residues in the CDR3. Trimming at V came to 0 bases and at J to 9 bases, leaving 4 bases not matched to a gene. CDR3 DNA: TGTGCCAGCAGCTTAACGCTAGCGGGGACAACGCAGTATTTT. It translates to CASSLTLAGTTQYF.

The rearrangement uses TRBV30 and TRBJ1-2, with D hard to call. CDR1 and CDR2 (germline): GTSNPN, SVGIG (reference sequence). V was pared by 5 bases and J by 7 bases, with 11 bases between. The CDR3 consists of 11 residues. The CDR3 sequence: CAWGVSSGYTF. CDR3 nucleotide sequence: TGTGCCTGGGGGGTCTCAAGTGGCTACACCTTC.

This clonotype has only a few counts. The chain has TRBV7-2 and TRBJ2-3, with 7 bases aligning to TRBD2. The CDR3 consists of 16 residues. With 2 bases clipped from V and 2 bases from J, the junction kept 7 bases outside the gene matches. The germline gives CDR1 SGHTA, CDR2 FQGNSA. Here the CDR3 DNA reads TGTGCCAGCAGCTTATCATCCCTAGCGGCCACAGATACGCAGTATTTT. It translates to CASSLSSLAATDTQYF.

This clonotype has more than one count but fewer than ten. The chain recombines TRBV29-1 with TRBJ2-1; D is perhaps TRBD2 (5 bases). The CDR3 has 13 amino acids. Trimming stripped 6 bases from V and 5 bases from J, with 14 bases between. Germline V gives CDR1 SQVTM, CDR2 ANQGSEA. CDR3 sequence: CSVPGGLNNEQFF. CDR3 sequence (DNA): TGCAGCGTCCCAGGAGGACTTAACAATGAGCAGTTCTTC.

This clonotype was counted between two and nine times. The V call is TRBV20-1, the J call TRBJ1-6, with TRBD1 matching 7 bases. CDR3 size: 15 residues. The junction had 8 bases not matched to a gene; V was cut back by 5 bases and J by 4 bases. In germline, CDR1 is DFQATT, CDR2 SNEGSKA (reference sequence). CDR3 sequence reads: CSAGHPGQYNSPLHF. CDR3 sequence (DNA): TGCAGTGCTGGACATCCGGGACAGTATAATTCACCCCTCCACTTT.

This rearrangement joins TRBV5-5 to TRBJ2-3, with 8 nucleotides matching TRBD1. The length of the CDR3 is 15 residues. Germline CDR1 SGHKS, CDR2 YYEKEE (reference sequence). V was clipped by 6 bases and J by 1 base; unmatched bases: 7. The CDR3 bases are TGTGCCAGCAAACCGACAGGGGTAGGCACAGATACGCAGTATTTT. It translates to CASKPTGVGTDTQYF.

The chain employs TRBV12-3 or TRBV12-4 and TRBJ1-1; perhaps TRBD1 as D (6 bases). V was clipped by 6 bases and J by 8 bases, with 16 bases between them. The CDR3 runs to 13 residues. The CDR3 is CASRDRQGAEAFF. The CDR3 DNA follows: TGTGCCAGCAGAGACAGGCAGGGTGCGGAAGCTTTCTTT.

This chain links TRBV12-3 or TRBV12-4 with TRBJ2-7; D not resolved. The CDR3 extends over 13 amino acids. Deletions cut 2 bases from V and 2 bases from J, with 7 bases between. The CDR3: CASSLPDTYEQYF. The CDR3 DNA reads as TGTGCCAGCAGTTTACCCGATACCTACGAGCAGTACTTC.

The rearrangement links TRBV6-2 or TRBV6-3 to TRBJ2-5; maybe TRBD1 (6 bases). The CDR3 totals 13 residues. Trimming left V 6 bases short and J 1 base short, with 9 bases between. Germline CDR1 is MNHEY and CDR2 is SVGEGT. CDR3 protein: CASSRDIQETQYF. DNA of the CDR3: TGTGCCAGCAGCCGGGACATCCAAGAGACCCAGTACTTC.

The J gene is TRBJ2-7, the V gene TRBV20-1, with 11 nucleotides matching TRBD2. The germline CDR1 and CDR2 sequences are DFQATT and SNEGSKA (reference sequence). There are 14 residues in the CDR3. The V gene end was trimmed by 5 bases and the J gene end by 3 bases; junction bases not matched to a gene: 6. Here the CDR3 reads CSASGLAGFYEQYF. CDR3 coding DNA: TGCAGTGCTTCTGGACTAGCGGGCTTCTACGAGCAGTACTTC.

V and J are TRBV5-5 and TRBJ2-7, with D uncertain. With 1 base removed from V and 1 base from J, the gap between germline ends came to 9 bases. The CDR3 contains 14 residues. Germline CDR1 SGHKS, CDR2 YYEKEE (reference sequence). The CDR3 protein is CASSLTIGSYEQYF. CDR3 nucleotides: TGTGCCAGCAGCTTGACCATAGGATCCTACGAGCAGTACTTC.

J is TRBJ2-1 and V is TRBV20-1; TRBD2 aligns across 11 bases. J lost 8 bases, V lost 4 bases, and 10 bases had no gene match. The CDR3 is 15 amino acids. The germline gives CDR1 DFQATT, CDR2 SNEGSKA (reference sequence). CDR3 coding DNA: TGCAGTGCTAAAATACCTAGCGGGAGGTTGGATGAGCAGTTCTTC. It is translated as CSAKIPSGRLDEQFF.

The genes are TRBV15 and TRBJ1-2, with D possibly being TRBD1 (6 bases). This CDR3 comprises 16 residues. Trimming took 0 bases from V and 9 from J, leaving 20 bases between them. Germline CDR1 LNHNV, CDR2 YYDKDF (reference sequence). The CDR3 nucleotides read TGTGCCACCAGCAGAGAGAGGGGCTGGGGGGGCGGTAGCTACACCTTC. The encoded protein is CATSRERGWGGGSYTF.

The table lists this clonotype with a few counts. The gene calls are TRBV7-2 and TRBJ2-5; TRBD2 might be the D (6 bases). The V gene lost 2 bases and the J gene lost 4 bases, with 17 bases spanning the gap. CDR1 is SGHTA, CDR2 FQGNSA, per germline. This CDR3 has 16 residues. The DNA for the CDR3 is TGTGCCAGCAGCTTAACTTTTCGGGGAGCGGGAGAGACCCAGTACTTC. Translating it yields CASSLTFRGAGETQYF.

This clonotype was seen only once. The V and J genes are TRBV9 and TRBJ1-1; possible D gene TRBD1, 5 bases. V lost 3 bases and J 5 bases, leaving 23 bases between the germline ends. There are 17 residues in the CDR3. Germline CDR1 is SGDLS and CDR2 is YYNGEE. DNA for the CDR3: TGTGCCAGCAGCGCCAGCGGGGGAACAAACTCTTATACTGAAGCTTTCTTT. It yields the protein CASSASGGTNSYTEAFF.

The V and J genes are TRBV7-2 and TRBJ2-7; 7 positions match TRBD2. V lost 2 bases, J lost 0 bases, and 10 bases stayed unmatched. The CDR3 sequence is 17 residues long. Germline V gene data show CDR1 as SGHTA and CDR2 as FQGNSA. The DNA of the CDR3 is TGTGCCAGCAGCTTACGGTCTAGCGGATCGAGCTCCTACGAGCAGTACTTC. It yields the protein CASSLRSSGSSSYEQYF.

In its sample, this clonotype was seen a few times. The chain recombines TRBV14 with TRBJ1-2; D remains unclear. The V end was cut by 4 bases, the J end by 6 bases, with 12 bases between. The CDR3 consists of 13 residues. The germline V gene encodes CDR1 SGHDN and CDR2 FVKESK. Written as DNA, the CDR3 is TGTGCCAGCAGCCCCAGTGGGAGGGATGGCTACACCTTC. It encodes CASSPSGRDGYTF.

This chain links TRBV12-3 or TRBV12-4 with TRBJ1-5; 9 nucleotides line up with TRBD1. The V gene end was trimmed by 5 bases and the J gene end by 6 bases; junction bases not matched to a gene: 5. This CDR3 is 14 amino acids long. The CDR3 region is CASSATGGSQPQHF. The CDR3 DNA sequence: TGTGCCAGCAGTGCCACAGGGGGCAGTCAGCCCCAGCATTTT.

To note about this clonotype: Sequence at one end of the junction differs from germline and may be a read error. J is TRBJ2-3 and V is TRBV20-1; D possibly corresponds to TRBD2 (5 bases). CDR1 DFQATT and CDR2 SNEGSKA come from the germline V gene (reference sequence). This CDR3 is 14 amino acids long. DNA of the CDR3: TGCAGTGCTGCCTTAGCGCCTCGCACAAATACGCAGTATTTT. It is translated as CSAALAPRTNTQYF.

The V gene is TRBV12-3 or TRBV12-4, the J gene TRBJ1-5; D not resolved. The CDR3 has 15 amino acids. V lost 6 bases and J 2 bases, leaving 14 bases between the germline ends. Written as DNA, the CDR3 is TGTGCCAGCAGCCTTCTCCCCGGAGGCAATCAGCCCCAGCATTTT. Translation gives CASSLLPGGNQPQHF.

This clonotype came up a few times. This chain uses TRBV7-9 with TRBJ2-7; D is possibly TRBD1 or TRBD2 (8 bases each). The CDR3 is 16 amino acids. Germline assignment: CDR1 SEHNR and CDR2 FQNEAQ (reference sequence). Deletions cut 5 bases from V and 2 bases from J, with 19 bases between. In DNA, the CDR3 is TGTGCCAGCAGCGTCGGGAGGGACAGGTCCACCTACGAGCAGTACTTC. It codes for CASSVGRDRSTYEQYF. The variable domain in full, with the rest retrieved from reference TRBV7-9 and TRBJ2-7, is DTGVSQNPRHKITKRGQNVTFRCDPISEHNRLYWYRQTLGQGPEFLTYFQNEAQLEKSRLLSDRFSAERPKGSFSTLEIQRTEQGDSAMYLCASSVGRDRSTYEQYFGPGTRLTVT.

This clonotype was detected only a few times. The V and J genes are TRBV12-3 or TRBV12-4 and TRBJ2-7; TRBD2 matches at 9 bases. Trimming removed 6 bases from V and 5 bases from J; junction bases left unmatched: 11. The CDR3 has 15 amino acids. The CDR3 loop reads CASSPSAGGPNEQYF. The CDR3 DNA is TGTGCCAGCAGCCCCTCCGCGGGAGGGCCAAACGAGCAGTACTTC.

This clonotype appeared a few times. The V gene is TRBV2, the J gene TRBJ2-2, with 10 bases identical to TRBD2. The germline V gene encodes CDR1 SNHLY and CDR2 FYNNEI. CDR3 length equals 15 residues. Germline trimming cut 8 bases from V and 5 bases from J; bases unmatched to any gene: 8. The CDR3 protein is CASSGTSAGTGELFF. The CDR3 DNA reads as TGTGCCAGCTCCGGGACTAGCGCGGGGACCGGGGAGCTGTTTTTT.

This clonotype was seen more than once but under ten times. The chain couples TRBV19 to TRBJ1-2, with D possibly TRBD1 on 5 matching bases. Deletions cut 4 bases from V and 3 bases from J, with 18 bases between. Per germline, CDR1 LNHDA and CDR2 SQIVND (reference sequence). This CDR3 has 16 residues. The CDR3 DNA reads TGTGCCAGTAGTAGCTACATTGTGACAGCGGACTATGGCTACACCTTC. Its protein is CASSSYIVTADYGYTF.

The V and J genes are TRBV30 and TRBJ2-4; possible D gene TRBD1, 5 bases. Judging by the DNA end, TRBJ2-7 fits better; the J call may be wrong. This CDR3 is 14 amino acids long. Germline CDR1 GTSNPN, CDR2 SVGIG (reference sequence). CDR3 residues: CAWGQGDSTYEQYF. In nucleotides, the CDR3 is TGTGCCTGGGGGCAAGGGGATTCTACCTACGAGCAGTACTTC.